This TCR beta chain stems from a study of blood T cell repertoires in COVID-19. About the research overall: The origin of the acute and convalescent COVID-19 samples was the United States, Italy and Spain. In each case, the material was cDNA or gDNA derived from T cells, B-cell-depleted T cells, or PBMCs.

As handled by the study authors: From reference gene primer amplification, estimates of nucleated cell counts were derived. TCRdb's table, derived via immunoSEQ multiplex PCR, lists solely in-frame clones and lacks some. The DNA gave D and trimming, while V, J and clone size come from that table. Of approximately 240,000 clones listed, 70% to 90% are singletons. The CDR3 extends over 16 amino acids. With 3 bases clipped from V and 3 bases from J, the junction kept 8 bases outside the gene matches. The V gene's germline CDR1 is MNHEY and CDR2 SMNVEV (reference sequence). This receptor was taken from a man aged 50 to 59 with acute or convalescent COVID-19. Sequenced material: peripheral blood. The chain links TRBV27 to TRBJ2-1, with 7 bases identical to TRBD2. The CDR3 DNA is TGTGCCAGCAGTTTGTCTAGCGGATGGAGCTACAATGAGCAGTTCTTC. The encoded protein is CASSLSSGWSYNEQFF.